This record concerns one T cell receptor (beta chain) sequence. This CDR3 has 16 amino acids. The V and J ends lost 5 bases and 1 base respectively, with 17 bases between them. The V gene's germline CDR1 is SEHNR and CDR2 FQNEAQ (reference sequence). The data were produced by immunoSEQ multiplex PCR, yet TCRdb's version contains in-frame clones alone and is incomplete. The data contain some 640,000 clones, around 87% of them singletons. This specimen comes from a study of shared T cell receptors in the human thymus. A further study also used this sample, focusing on human thymus T cells. As that report states: Healthy Finnish infants having corrective surgery for congenital heart defects served as donors. The thymus tissue came from resections taken during corrective heart surgery. Thymic as well as blood repertoires seemed to favor certain V and J genes unevenly. Related research examined unrelated individuals and reported that their thymic repertoires overlapped highly.

Material: thymocytes. This TCR derives from a boy in the first two years of life with a congenital heart defect. This chain connects TRBV7-9 to TRBJ2-5; D uncertain. CDR3 nucleotides: TGTGCCAGCAGCCTCGGTATGGATGACATCCAAGAGACCCAGTACTTC. Protein product: CASSLGMDDIQETQYF.